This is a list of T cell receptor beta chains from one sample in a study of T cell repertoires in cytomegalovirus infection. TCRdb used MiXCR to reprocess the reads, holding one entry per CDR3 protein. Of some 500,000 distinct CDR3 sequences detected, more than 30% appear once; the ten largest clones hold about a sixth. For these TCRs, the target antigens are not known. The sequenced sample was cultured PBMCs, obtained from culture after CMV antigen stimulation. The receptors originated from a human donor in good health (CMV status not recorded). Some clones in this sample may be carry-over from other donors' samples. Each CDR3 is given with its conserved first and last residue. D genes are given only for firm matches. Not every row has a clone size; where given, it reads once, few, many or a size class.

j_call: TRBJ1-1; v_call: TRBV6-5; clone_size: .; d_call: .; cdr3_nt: TGTGCCAGCAGTTTAGGGGGGGAGAACACTGAAGCTTTCTTT; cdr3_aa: CASSLGGENTEAFF
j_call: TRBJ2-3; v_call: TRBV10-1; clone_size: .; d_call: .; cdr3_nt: TGCGCCAGCAGTGAGAGTTTCGGGGGATCCAATACGCAGTATTTT; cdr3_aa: CASSESFGGSNTQYF
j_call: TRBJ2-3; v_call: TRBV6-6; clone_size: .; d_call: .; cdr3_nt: TGTGCCAGCAGTGAGACAGGACAAGATACGCAGTATTTT; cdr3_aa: CASSETGQDTQYF
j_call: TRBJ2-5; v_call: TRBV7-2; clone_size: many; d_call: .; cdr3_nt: TGTGCCAGCAAAGGGGGAGGGACCGTCCCCGAGACCCAGTACTTC; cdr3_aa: CASKGGGTVPETQYF
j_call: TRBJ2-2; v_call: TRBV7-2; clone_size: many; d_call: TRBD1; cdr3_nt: TGTGCCAGCAGCAAATGGACAGGCGGACCCGGGGAGCTGTTTTTT; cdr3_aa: CASSKWTGGPGELFF
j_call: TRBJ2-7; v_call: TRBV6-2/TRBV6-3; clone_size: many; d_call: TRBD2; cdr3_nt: TGTGCCAGCAGTCGTTCCGGGACTAGCGGGCAATTCTCCTACGAGCAGTACTTC; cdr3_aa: CASSRSGTSGQFSYEQYF
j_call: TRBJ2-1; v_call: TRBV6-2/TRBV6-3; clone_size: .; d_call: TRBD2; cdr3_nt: TGTGCCAGCAGTACCAGCGGGAGGAACCCCTACAATGAGCAGTTCTTC; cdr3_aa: CASSTSGRNPYNEQFF
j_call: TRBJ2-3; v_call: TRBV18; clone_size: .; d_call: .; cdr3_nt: TGTGCCAGCTCACCACTGGCTAGCCGGACAACCACAGATACGCAGTATTTT; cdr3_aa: CASSPLASRTTTDTQYF
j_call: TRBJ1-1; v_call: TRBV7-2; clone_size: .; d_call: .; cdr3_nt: TGTGCCAGCAGCTTACAGATAACTAACACTGAAGCTTTCTTT; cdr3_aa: CASSLQITNTEAFF
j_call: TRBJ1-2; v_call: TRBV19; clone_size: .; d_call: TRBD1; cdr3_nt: TGTGCCAGTAGTAAGACAGGGGATCAGGATGGCTACACCTTC; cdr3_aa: CASSKTGDQDGYTF
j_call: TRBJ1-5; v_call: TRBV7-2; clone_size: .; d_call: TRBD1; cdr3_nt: TGTGCCAGCAGCCCCGGGACAGGCCACAATCAGCCCCAGCATTTT; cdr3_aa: CASSPGTGHNQPQHF
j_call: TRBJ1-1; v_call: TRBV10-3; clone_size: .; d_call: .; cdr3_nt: TGTGCCATCAGTGAAAGGATGAACACTGAAGCTTTCTTT; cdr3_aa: CAISERMNTEAFF
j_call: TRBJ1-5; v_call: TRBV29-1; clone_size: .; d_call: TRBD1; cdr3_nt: TGCAGCGCCGCAGGACAGGGTCAGCCCCAGCATTTT; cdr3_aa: CSAAGQGQPQHF
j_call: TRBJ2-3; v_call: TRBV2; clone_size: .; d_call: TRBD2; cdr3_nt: TGTGCCAGCGGGACTAACACAGATACGCAGTATTTT; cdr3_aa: CASGTNTDTQYF
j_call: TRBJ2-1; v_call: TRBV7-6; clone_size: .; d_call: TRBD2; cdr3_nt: TGTGCCAGCAGCTTTATGACTAGCGGGTCCTACAATGAGCAGTTCTTC; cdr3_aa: CASSFMTSGSYNEQFF
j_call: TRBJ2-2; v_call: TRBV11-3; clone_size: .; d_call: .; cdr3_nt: TGTGCCAGCAGCCATCGGACTACCAACACCGGGGAGCTGTTTTTT; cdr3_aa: CASSHRTTNTGELFF
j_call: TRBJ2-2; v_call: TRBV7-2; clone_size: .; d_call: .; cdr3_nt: TGTGCCAGCAGCTCTCAAGAGCTGTTTTTT; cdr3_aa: CASSSQELFF
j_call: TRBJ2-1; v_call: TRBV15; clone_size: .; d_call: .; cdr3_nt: TGTGCCACCCAAAGGTCCGGGGAATCCTACAATGAGCAGTTCTTC; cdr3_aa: CATQRSGESYNEQFF
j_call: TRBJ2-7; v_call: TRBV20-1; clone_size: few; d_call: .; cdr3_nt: TGCAGTGCCACCGCGAGCGGCCATACCTACGAGCAGTACTTC; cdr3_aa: CSATASGHTYEQYF
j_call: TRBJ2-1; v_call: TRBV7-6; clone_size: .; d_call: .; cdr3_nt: TGTGCCAGCAGCTTAGAAGCGTTTATCGACAATGAGCAGTTCTTC; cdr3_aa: CASSLEAFIDNEQFF
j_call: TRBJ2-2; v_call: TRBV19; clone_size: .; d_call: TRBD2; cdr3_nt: TGTGCCAGTCAACTAGCGGCTAACACCGGGGAGCTGTTTTTT; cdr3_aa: CASQLAANTGELFF
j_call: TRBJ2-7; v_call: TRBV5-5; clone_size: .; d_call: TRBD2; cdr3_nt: TGTGCCAGCAGCTTGACTAGCGGGAGGATCGAGCAGTACTTC; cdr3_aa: CASSLTSGRIEQYF
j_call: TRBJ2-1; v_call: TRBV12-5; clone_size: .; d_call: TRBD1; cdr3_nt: TGTGCTAGTGGTTTCAGGGGGATCAACAATGAGCAGTTCTTC; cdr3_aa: CASGFRGINNEQFF
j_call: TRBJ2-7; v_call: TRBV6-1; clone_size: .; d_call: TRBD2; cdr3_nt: TGTGCCAGCAGAGGACTAGCGGAGTCCTACGAGCAGTACTTC; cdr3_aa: CASRGLAESYEQYF
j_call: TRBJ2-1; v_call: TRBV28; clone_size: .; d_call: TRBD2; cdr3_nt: TGTGCCAGCAGTGTACTAGCGGGAGTGACGATCAATGAGCAGTTCTTC; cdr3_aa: CASSVLAGVTINEQFF
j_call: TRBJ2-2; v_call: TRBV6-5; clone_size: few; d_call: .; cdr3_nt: TGTGCCAGCAGCCCCAAGAGAGCGAACACCGGGGAGCTGTTTTTT; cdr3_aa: CASSPKRANTGELFF
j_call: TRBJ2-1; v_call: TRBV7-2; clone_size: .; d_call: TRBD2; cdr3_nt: TGTGCCAGCAGCCCACGACTAGCGGGAGGGAACTACAATGAGCAGTTCTTC; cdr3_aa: CASSPRLAGGNYNEQFF
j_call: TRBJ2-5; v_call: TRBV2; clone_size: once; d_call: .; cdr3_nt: TGTGCCAGCAGTCAATTAGAAGAGACCCAGTACTTC; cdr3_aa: CASSQLEETQYF
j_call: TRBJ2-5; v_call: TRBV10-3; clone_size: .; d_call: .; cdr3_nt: TGTGCCATCAGTGACAGGGCCAACCAAGAGACCCAGTACTTC; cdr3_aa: CAISDRANQETQYF
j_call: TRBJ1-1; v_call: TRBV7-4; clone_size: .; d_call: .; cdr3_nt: TGTGCCAGCAGCTTAAGCGCTGAAGCTTTCTTT; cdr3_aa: CASSLSAEAFF
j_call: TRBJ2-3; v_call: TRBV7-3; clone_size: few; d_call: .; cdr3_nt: TGTGCCAGCAGCTTCCGGGACTCAGATACGCAGTATTTT; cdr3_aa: CASSFRDSDTQYF
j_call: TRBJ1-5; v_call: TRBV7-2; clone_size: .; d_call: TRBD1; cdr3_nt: TGTGCCAGCAGCCCGCGGACAGGGGGAGGGAATCAGCCCCAGCATTTT; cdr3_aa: CASSPRTGGGNQPQHF
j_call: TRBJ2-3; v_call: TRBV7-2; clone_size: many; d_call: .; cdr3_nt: TGTGCCAGCAGCTCGGGGGCCACAGATACGCAGTATTTT; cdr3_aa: CASSSGATDTQYF
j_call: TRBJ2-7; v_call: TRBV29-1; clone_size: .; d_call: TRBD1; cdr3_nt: TGCAGCGTCACGGGACAGGACGTCCACGAGCAGTACTTC; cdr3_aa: CSVTGQDVHEQYF
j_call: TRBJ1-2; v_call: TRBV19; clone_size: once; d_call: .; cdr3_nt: TGTGCCACTCAATGGCAGGCCGGTAACTATGGCTACACCTTC; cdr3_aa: CATQWQAGNYGYTF
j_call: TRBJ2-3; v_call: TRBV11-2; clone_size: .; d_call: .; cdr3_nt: TGTGCCAGCAGCAAAGGGGGGGTGACGCAGTATTTT; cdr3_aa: CASSKGGVTQYF
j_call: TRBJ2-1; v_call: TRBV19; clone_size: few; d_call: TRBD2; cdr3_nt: TGTGCCAGTAGTATAGGGGGGGGAGGTGAGCAGTTCTTC; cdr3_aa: CASSIGGGGEQFF
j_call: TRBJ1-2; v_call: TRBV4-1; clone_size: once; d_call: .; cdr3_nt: TGCGCCAGCAGCCAACAGAGGGGCTACTATGGCTACACCTTC; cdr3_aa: CASSQQRGYYGYTF
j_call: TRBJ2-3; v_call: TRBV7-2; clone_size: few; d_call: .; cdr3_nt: TGTGCCAGCAGCCCAAGTTACAGCGTCACAGATACGCAGTATTTT; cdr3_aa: CASSPSYSVTDTQYF
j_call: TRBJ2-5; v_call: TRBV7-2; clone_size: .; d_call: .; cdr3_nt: TGTGCCAGCAGCTTAGCCAGGGCCGAGACCCAGTACTTC; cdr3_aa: CASSLARAETQYF
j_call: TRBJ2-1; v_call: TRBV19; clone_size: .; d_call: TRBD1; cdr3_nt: TGTGCCAGTGGCCAACAGGGGTATAATGAGCAGTTCTTC; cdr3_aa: CASGQQGYNEQFF
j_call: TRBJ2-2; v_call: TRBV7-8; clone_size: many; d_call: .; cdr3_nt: TGTGCCAGCTCACCTGGCGGCACCTCCACCGGGGAGCTGTTTTTT; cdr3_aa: CASSPGGTSTGELFF
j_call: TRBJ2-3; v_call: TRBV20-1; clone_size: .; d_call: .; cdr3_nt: TGCAGTGCTACGACTAGCACAGATACGCAGTATTTT; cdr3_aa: CSATTSTDTQYF
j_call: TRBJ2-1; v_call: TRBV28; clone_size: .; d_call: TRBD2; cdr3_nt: TGTGCCAGCAGTAAGATACTAGCGGGAGTAAGTAATGAGCAGTTCTTC; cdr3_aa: CASSKILAGVSNEQFF
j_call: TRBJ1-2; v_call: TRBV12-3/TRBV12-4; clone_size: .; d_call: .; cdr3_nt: TGTGCCAGCAGTCAACGGACAGTCCTTAAGTATGGCTACACCTTC; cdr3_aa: CASSQRTVLKYGYTF
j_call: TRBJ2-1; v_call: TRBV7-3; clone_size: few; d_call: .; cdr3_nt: TGTGCCAGCAGCTTATCCCGTGAGAGCGGACCCTACAATGAGCAGTTCTTC; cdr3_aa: CASSLSRESGPYNEQFF
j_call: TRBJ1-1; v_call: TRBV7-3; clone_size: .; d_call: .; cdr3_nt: TGTGCCAGCAGCTTAGAGGCGGTGGCGAACACTGAAGCTTTCTTT; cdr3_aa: CASSLEAVANTEAFF
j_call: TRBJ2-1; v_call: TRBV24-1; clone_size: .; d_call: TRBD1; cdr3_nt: TGTGCCACCAGTGCTACTCCCGGGACAGGGGCCTACAATGAGCAGTTCTTC; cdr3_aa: CATSATPGTGAYNEQFF
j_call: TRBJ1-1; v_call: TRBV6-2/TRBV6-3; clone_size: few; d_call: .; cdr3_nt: TGTGCCAGCGGTCGGGGGCGAGCTTTCTTT; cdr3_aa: CASGRGRAFF
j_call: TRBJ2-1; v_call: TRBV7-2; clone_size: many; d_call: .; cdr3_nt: TGTGCCAGCAGCTTACGTACGGGACCAACCTACAATGAGCAGTTCTTC; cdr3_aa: CASSLRTGPTYNEQFF
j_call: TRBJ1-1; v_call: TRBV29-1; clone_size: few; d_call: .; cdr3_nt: TGCAGCGGGGGGAACACTGAAGCTTTCTTT; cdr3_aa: CSGGNTEAFF
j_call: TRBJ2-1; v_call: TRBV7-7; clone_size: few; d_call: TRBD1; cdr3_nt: TGTGCTAGCAGCTTCGGGACAGGGGACAATGAGCAGTTCTTC; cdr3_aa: CASSFGTGDNEQFF